The present T cell receptor beta chain was sequenced within a study of cytomegalovirus exposure and HLA in healthy donors. The PCR made use of 60 Vbeta and 13 Jbeta primers. Here immunoSEQ multiplex PCR was the method, and the copy in TCRdb shows in-frame clones only, minus some. This table holds about 120,000 clones, roughly 82% found once. As to this clone: Its specificity is not known.

General study results and limits: Association of a missense DCLRE1C variant with TCR beta V- and J-gene trimming was reported in a later analysis.

The receptor comes from a woman aged 18-29 years in good health and CMV-seronegative. Specimen: PBMCs.

CDR3 residues: CASSPVSYEQYF. CDR3 nucleotides: TGTGCCAGCAGCCCCGTCTCCTACGAGCAGTACTTC. The rearrangement links TRBV21-1 to TRBJ2-7; TRBD2 reflects the table's D call only, with no check against the DNA. TRBV21-1 has pseudogene status. This CDR3 is built from 12 residues.